This T cell receptor (beta chain) is from a study of cytomegalovirus exposure and HLA in healthy donors. Note on this clone: Its specificity is not known.

Study outcomes and limitations: The study dropped some indistinguishable V segments, TRBV6-2 and TRBV6-3 among them. Reported performance of the classifier showed diagnosis of cytomegalovirus status with high specificity and sensitivity.

Germline assignment: CDR1 MNHEY and CDR2 SVGAGI. V lost 7 bases to trimming and J lost 3 bases, with 13 bases between them. The CDR3 is 13 amino acids. In the PCR, 60 Vbeta and 13 Jbeta primers were used. The table came from immunoSEQ multiplex PCR; TCRdb's copy has only in-frame clones and leaves some out. The sample carries under 200,000 clones, roughly 80% recorded once. The origin of this receptor is a woman aged 25 to 39 in good health and CMV-seronegative. Sequencing was done on a sample of PBMCs. J is TRBJ2-7 and V is TRBV6-5, with a possible D match to TRBD1 (6 bases). The CDR3 nucleotides read TGTGCCAGCACCGAGGGACATGACTACGAGCAGTACTTC. Protein product: CASTEGHDYEQYF.